Shown below are 25 T cell receptor beta chains from a single sample sequenced in a study of control samples from healthy donors and cancer patients. The method was immunoSEQ multiplex PCR; TCRdb's version includes in-frame clones alone and lacks a portion of them. The sample has some 23,000 clones; approximately 89% are singletons. The sequencing sample was made of PBMCs. The origin of the receptors is a man in his fifties or sixties with head and neck cancer.

This chain connects TRBV7-9 to TRBJ2-1; D is perhaps TRBD1 (7 bases). Germline V gene sequence: CDR1 SEHNR, CDR2 FQNEAQ (reference sequence). V was cut by 5 bases and J by 9 bases, with 14 bases left in between. The CDR3 sequence is 13 residues long. The CDR3 protein is CASSPGGRVEQFF. In nucleotides, the CDR3 is TGTGCCAGCAGCCCAGGGGGGAGAGTTGAGCAGTTCTTC. Together with reference TRBV7-9 and TRBJ2-1, the CDR3 gives the full variable domain: DTGVSQNPRHKITKRGQNVTFRCDPISEHNRLYWYRQTLGQGPEFLTYFQNEAQLEKSRLLSDRFSAERPKGSFSTLEIQRTEQGDSAMYLCASSPGGRVEQFFGPGTRLTVL.

The chain uses TRBV7-6 and TRBJ1-3; a weak D match, TRBD1 (5 bases). Germline V CDR1 and CDR2: SGHVS, FNYEAQ. CDR3 size: 13 residues. V shed 4 bases and J shed 7 bases, with 11 bases lying between them. Here the CDR3 reads CASSSGPSNTIYF. The CDR3 nucleotides are TGTGCCAGCAGCTCGGGACCGAGCAACACCATATATTTT.

The V and J genes are TRBV10-1 and TRBJ2-3; TRBD2 aligns across 11 bases. The CDR3 loop spans 14 amino acids. Germline lookup yields CDR1 WNHNN and CDR2 SYGVQD (reference sequence). The V and J ends lost 5 bases and 7 bases, in that order; junction bases with no gene match: 5. The CDR3 DNA reads TGCGCCAGCAGTAAAGGGACTAGCGGATATACGCAGTATTTT. Translated, it gives CASSKGTSGYTQYF.

The DNA for the CDR3 is TGTGCCAGCAGCGTAGCCAGGAACACCGGGGAGCTGTTTTTT. Encoded protein: CASSVARNTGELFF. The rearrangement uses TRBV9 and TRBJ2-2; D remains ambiguous. Germline assignment: CDR1 SGDLS and CDR2 YYNGEE. There are 14 residues in the CDR3. V lost 0 bases, J lost 1 base, and 4 bases lay in between.

The chain links TRBV30 to TRBJ1-2; perhaps TRBD1 as D (6 bases). Between the trimmed V and J ends, which lost 3 bases and 3 bases, there was a span of 17 bases. CDR3 length: 15 residues. Germline-derived CDR1 and CDR2 are GTSNPN and SVGIG (reference sequence). Written as DNA, the CDR3 is TGTGCCTGGAGGGAGGTGGGGGGCGGCTACTATGGCTACACCTTC. It is translated as CAWREVGGGYYGYTF. The full variable domain, with the rest looked up from reference TRBV30 and TRBJ1-2, is SQTIHQWPATLVQPVGSPLSLECTVEGTSNPNLYWYRQAAGRGLQLLFYSVGIGQISSEVPQNLSASRPQDRQFILSSKKLLLSDSGFYLCAWREVGGGYYGYTFGSGTRLTVV.

The rearrangement links TRBV19 to TRBJ2-2, with 11 bases matching TRBD2. The CDR3 length is 15 residues. The V gene end was trimmed by 9 bases and the J gene end by 4 bases; junction bases not matched to a gene: 7. The germline V gene encodes CDR1 LNHDA and CDR2 SQIVND (reference sequence). The CDR3 DNA reads as TGTGCCAGAAAAGAGGGGACTAGCGGCACCGGGGAGCTGTTTTTT. As protein: CARKEGTSGTGELFF.

The V and J genes are TRBV19 and TRBJ2-5; TRBD2 matches 8 bases. Trimming at V came to 7 bases and at J to 7 bases, leaving 20 bases not matched to a gene. There are 17 residues in the CDR3. CDR1 and CDR2 (germline): LNHDA, SQIVND (reference sequence). In nucleotides, the CDR3 is TGTGCCAGTAACAGTCTGGACCAGCGGGAGCGAGGGGGGACCCAGTACTTC. Protein product: CASNSLDQRERGGTQYF.

The chain uses TRBV2 and TRBJ1-1; TRBD1 might be the D (5 bases). The V gene's germline CDR1 is SNHLY and CDR2 FYNNEI. CDR3 length: 13 amino acids. The V and J ends lost 2 bases and 6 bases respectively, with 10 bases between them. In DNA form, the CDR3 reads TGTGCCAGCAGTGAACAGGGTTTATCTGAAGCTTTCTTT. This codes for CASSEQGLSEAFF.

The rearrangement uses TRBV5-6 and TRBJ1-2; no firm D call. Germline CDR1 reads SGHDT; CDR2 reads YYEEEE. The CDR3 runs to 13 residues. Trimming took off 0 bases at V and 7 bases at J, with 10 bases between the two ends. As DNA, the CDR3 is TGTGCCAGCAGCTTGGGTAGGGAAAGTGGCTACACCTTC. This encodes CASSLGRESGYTF.

The rearrangement uses TRBV5-1 and TRBJ1-2, with a tentative D call TRBD1 (6 bases). The CDR3 extends over 14 amino acids. Germline V gene lookup returns CDR1 SGHRS and CDR2 YFSETQ. With 3 bases removed from V and 2 bases from J, the gap between germline ends came to 11 bases. The CDR3 region is CASSSIGQNYGYTF. The CDR3 bases are TGCGCCAGCAGCTCGATTGGACAGAACTATGGCTACACCTTC. The full variable domain, with the rest looked up from reference TRBV5-1 and TRBJ1-2, is KAGVTQTPRYLIKTRGQQVTLSCSPISGHRSVSWYQQTPGQGLQFLFEYFSETQRNKGNFPGRFSGRQFSNSRSEMNVSTLELGDSALYLCASSSIGQNYGYTFGSGTRLTVV.

The chain employs TRBV3-1 (or the pseudogene TRBV3-2) and TRBJ2-1, with D possibly matching TRBD1 (5 bases). Per the germline V gene, CDR1 is LGHDT and CDR2 is YNNKEL (reference sequence). Between the trimmed V and J ends, which lost 4 bases and 2 bases, there was a span of 12 bases. The CDR3 sequence is 15 residues long. CDR3 nucleotides: TGTGCCAGCAGCCTACTCGACAGTCCCTACAATGAGCAGTTCTTC. Translated, it gives CASSLLDSPYNEQFF.

The chain links TRBV7-8 to TRBJ1-2, with no clear D. Germline values: CDR1 SGHVS, CDR2 FQNEAQ. Trimming removed 4 bases at V and 3 bases at J, with 9 bases between. This CDR3 contains 13 residues. CDR3 sequence (DNA): TGTGCCAGCAGCTCCGACCTTTACTATGGCTACACCTTC. Encoded protein: CASSSDLYYGYTF.

The V gene is TRBV5-6, the J gene TRBJ2-7; the match to TRBD1 covers 9 bases. Looked up from germline, CDR1 is SGHDT and CDR2 is YYEEEE. This CDR3 has 17 amino acids. Trimming removed 4 bases from V and 0 bases from J; junction bases left unmatched: 11. The CDR3 bases are TGTGCCAGCAGCGGGAGGGGGGACAGGGAGGGCTCCTACGAGCAGTACGTC. Its translation: CASSGRGDREGSYEQYV.

A few counts support this clone. This rearrangement joins TRBV5-1 to TRBJ1-1; D perhaps matches TRBD1 (5 bases). The CDR3 length is 11 residues. V shed 2 bases and J shed 11 bases, with 10 bases lying between them. CDR1 is SGHRS and CDR2 is YFSETQ in the germline V gene. The CDR3 sequence is CASSLRGDAFF. Written as DNA, the CDR3 is TGCGCCAGCAGCTTAAGAGGGGATGCTTTCTTT.

The CDR3: CAISDRREDGDTQYF. The DNA of the CDR3 is TGTGCCATCAGTGACAGGCGGGAGGACGGAGATACGCAGTATTTT. The chain couples TRBV10-3 to TRBJ2-3, with 8 bases lining up with TRBD2. The CDR3 loop spans 15 amino acids. V shed 3 bases, J shed 5 bases, and the junction held 7 bases outside the gene matches. Germline CDR1 and CDR2: ENHRY and SYGVKD.

The chain employs TRBV28 and TRBJ2-3; unclear D gene. V lost 3 bases and J lost 6, with 4 bases in between. CDR3 length equals 11 residues. Per the germline V gene, CDR1 is MDHEN and CDR2 is SYDVKM. The CDR3 sequence: CASSFGDTQYF. Here the CDR3 DNA reads TGTGCCAGCAGTTTCGGGGATACGCAGTATTTT. The variable domain in full, completed from reference TRBV28 and TRBJ2-3, reads DVKVTQSSRYLVKRTGEKVFLECVQDMDHENMFWYRQDPGLGLRLIYFSYDVKMKEKGDIPEGYSVSREKKERFSLILESASTNQTSMYLCASSFGDTQYFGPGTRLTVL.

J is TRBJ2-2 and V is TRBV6-1, with D tentatively TRBD2 (6 bases). Germline V gives CDR1 MNHNS, CDR2 SASEGT. The V gene lost 2 bases and the J gene lost 4 bases, with 11 bases spanning the gap. The CDR3 contains 15 residues. The CDR3 is CASSEMASVTGELFF. As DNA, the CDR3 is TGTGCCAGCAGTGAAATGGCTAGCGTCACCGGGGAGCTGTTTTTT.

The chain carries TRBV6-6 and TRBJ2-7; the D is unclear. Trimming removed 6 bases at V and 3 bases at J, with 6 bases between. The CDR3 is 11 amino acids. The germline CDR1 and CDR2 sequences are MNHNY and SVGAGI (reference sequence). The CDR3 bases are TGTGCCAGCAGGGAGAACTACGAGCAGTACTTC. It encodes CASRENYEQYF.

The chain links TRBV24-1 to TRBJ2-1; 8 bases align to TRBD1. CDR1 and CDR2 from the germline V gene are KGHDR and SFDVKD. CDR3 length: 15 amino acids. Germline trimming cut 4 bases from V and 8 bases from J; bases unmatched to any gene: 9. The CDR3 loop reads CATSDSQGVIDEQFF. CDR3 DNA: TGTGCCACCAGTGACTCACAGGGGGTGATTGATGAGCAGTTCTTC.

The V and J genes are TRBV6-5 and TRBJ1-3; possibly TRBD1 for D (5 bases). This CDR3 has 12 amino acids. Germline CDR1 reads MNHEY; CDR2 reads SVGAGI. V was clipped by 8 bases and J by 4 bases, with 9 bases between them. CDR3 sequence (DNA): TGTGCCAGCGACTCAGGGGGAAACACCATATATTTT. This sequence encodes CASDSGGNTIYF.

This sequence joins TRBV9 and TRBJ2-1, with 8 bases fitting TRBD2. CDR3 length: 15 amino acids. Germline-derived CDR1 and CDR2 are SGDLS and YYNGEE. V shed 5 bases and J 0 bases; nucleotides not matched to a gene: 4. Here the CDR3 reads CASSLAGNSYNEQFF. Written as DNA, the CDR3 is TGTGCCAGCAGTCTAGCGGGTAACTCCTACAATGAGCAGTTCTTC.

V usage is TRBV7-9 and J usage is TRBJ2-5; 11 bases are shared with TRBD2. With 5 bases clipped from V and 5 bases from J, the junction kept 4 bases outside the gene matches. This CDR3 comprises 14 residues. Germline V gene lookup returns CDR1 SEHNR and CDR2 FQNEAQ (reference sequence). The CDR3 nucleotides are TGTGCCAGCAGCCAGACTAGCGGGATTGAGACCCAGTACTTC. It yields the protein CASSQTSGIETQYF.

CDR3 in DNA: TGTGCAAGTCGCTTAGTTCATGTCTATAGCAATCAGCCCCAGCATTTT. It translates to CASRLVHVYSNQPQHF. The chain couples TRBV12-2 to TRBJ1-5. TRBV12-2 is described as a pseudogene. The CDR3 length is 16 residues.

V usage is TRBV19 and J usage is TRBJ1-5; weak D call: TRBD1 (5 bases). This CDR3 has 14 amino acids. Looked up from germline, CDR1 is LNHDA and CDR2 is SQIVND (reference sequence). The germline V and J ends were trimmed by 7 bases and 2 bases, with 12 bases remaining between them. Written as DNA, the CDR3 is TGTGCCAGTACTCTAGCCAGGGGCAATCAGCCCCAGCATTTT. Its translation: CASTLARGNQPQHF. The full variable domain, completed using reference TRBV19 and TRBJ1-5, is DGGITQSPKYLFRKEGQNVTLSCEQNLNHDAMYWYRQDPGQGLRLIYYSQIVNDFQKGDIAEGYSVSREKKESFPLTVTSAQKNPTAFYLCASTLARGNQPQHFGDGTRLSIL.

V gene TRBV6-2 or TRBV6-3 combines with J gene TRBJ2-3, with D perhaps matching TRBD2 (6 bases). CDR1 is MNHEY and CDR2 is SVGEGT in the germline V gene. V was cut by 6 bases and J by 6 bases, with 10 bases left in between. The CDR3 has 12 residues. CDR3 DNA: TGTGCCAGCAGCTCGGAGGGTGATACGCAGTATTTT. It is translated as CASSSEGDTQYF.